The rows below give T cell receptor beta chains drawn from one sample of a study of T cell repertoires and HLA-DP antigens. No antigen is known for these receptors. The data were produced by immunoSEQ multiplex PCR, yet TCRdb's version contains in-frame clones alone and is incomplete. This sample has about 110,000 clones, with 85% to 95% found just once. Sequencing was performed on CD4+ T cells from PBMCs. Source of these receptors: a woman younger than 35 in good health and CMV-seronegative. CDR3s include the opening cysteine and the closing phenylalanine or tryptophan. Fields, in order: V gene, D gene, CDR3 protein. The D gene is left open where the match is weak.

TRBV5-3 | . | CARRAGANVLTF
TRBV19 | . | CASSISVYQPQHF
TRBV11-2 | . | CASSLELAATSSPLHF
TRBV6-1 | . | CASSEVRGSSPLHF
TRBV7-9 | TRBD2 | CASSLAKLADNQETQYF
TRBV5-5 | . | CASSPTGPGNTIYF
TRBV2 | TRBD1 | CASIEDRVKTHEQFF
TRBV7-2 | TRBD1 | CASSLRDRGSGQPQHF
TRBV7-3 | TRBD1 | CASTFTGTVAGELFF
TRBV7-9 | TRBD2 | CASSLVGLAMSDTQYF
TRBV4-3 | . | CASSRLGGLETQYF
TRBV20-1 | . | CSALGDTQYF
TRBV28 | . | CASSFDGTGNSPLHF
TRBV30 | TRBD1 | CAWRRDRTGYDYGYTF
TRBV9 | TRBD2 | CASSAPGTSGRGEQFF